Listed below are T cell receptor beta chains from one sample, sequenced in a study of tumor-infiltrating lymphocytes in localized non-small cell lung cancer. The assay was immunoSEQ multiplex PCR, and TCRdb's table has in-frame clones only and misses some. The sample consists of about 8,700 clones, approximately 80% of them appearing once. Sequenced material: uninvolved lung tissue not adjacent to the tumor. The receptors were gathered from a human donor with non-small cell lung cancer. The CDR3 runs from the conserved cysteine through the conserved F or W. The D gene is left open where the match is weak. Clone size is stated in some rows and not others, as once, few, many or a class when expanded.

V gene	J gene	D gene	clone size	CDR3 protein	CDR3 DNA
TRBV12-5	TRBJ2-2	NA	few	CASGSDGTGELFF	TGTGCTAGTGGCTCCGACGGGACCGGGGAGCTGTTTTTT
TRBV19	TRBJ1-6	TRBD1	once	CASSRDRERAYSPLHF	TGTGCCAGTAGCAGAGACAGGGAGCGGGCCTATTCACCCCTCCACTTT
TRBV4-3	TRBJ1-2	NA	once	CASSQGVVSIGGYTF	TGCGCCAGCAGCCAGGGGGTTGTTTCTATTGGTGGCTACACCTTC
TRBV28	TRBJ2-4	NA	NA	CASSPFPEDKNIQYF	TGTGCCAGCAGTCCCTTTCCTGAAGACAAAAACATTCAGTACTTC
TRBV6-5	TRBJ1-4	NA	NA	CASSYFRGEKLFF	TGTGCCAGCAGTTACTTCCGGGGTGAAAAACTGTTTTTT
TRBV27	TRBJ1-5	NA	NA	CASRAGMHSNQPQHF	TGTGCCAGCAGGGCGGGGATGCATAGCAATCAGCCCCAGCATTTT
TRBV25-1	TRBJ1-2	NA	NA	CATQQLYGYTF	TGTGCCACCCAGCAGTTATATGGCTACACCTTC
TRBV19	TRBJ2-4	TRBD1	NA	CASSNGQGNIQYF	TGTGCCAGTAGCAACGGACAGGGGAACATTCAGTACTTC
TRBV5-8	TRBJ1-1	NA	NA	CASSFGATGNTEAFF	TGTGCCAGCAGCTTCGGGGCCACAGGCAACACTGAAGCTTTCTTT
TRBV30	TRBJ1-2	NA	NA	CAWSNLESFRRHDGYTF	TGTGCCTGGAGTAACCTGGAGTCTTTCCGGAGGCATGATGGCTACACCTTC
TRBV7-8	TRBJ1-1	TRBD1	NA	CASSSLDRAANTEAFF	TGTGCCAGCAGCTCCCTCGACAGGGCGGCGAACACTGAAGCTTTCTTT
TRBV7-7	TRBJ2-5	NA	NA	CASSPVRETQYF	TGTGCCAGCAGCCCCGTGAGGGAGACCCAGTACTTC
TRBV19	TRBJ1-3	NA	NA	CASRSSSGNTIYF	TGTGCCAGTAGGTCCAGCTCTGGAAACACCATATATTTT
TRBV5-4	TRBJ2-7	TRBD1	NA	CASSLGLGQGLNHEQYF	TGTGCCAGCAGCTTGGGGTTGGGACAGGGACTTAACCACGAGCAGTACTTC
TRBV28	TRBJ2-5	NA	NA	CATLPAARVQETQYF	TGTGCCACACTACCGGCGGCGAGGGTGCAAGAGACCCAGTACTTC
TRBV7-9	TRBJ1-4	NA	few	CASSARQAEKLFF	TGTGCCAGCAGCGCCCGTCAGGCTGAAAAACTGTTTTTT
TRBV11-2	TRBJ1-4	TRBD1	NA	CASSLGTGYEKLFF	TGTGCCAGCAGCCTCGGGACAGGGTATGAAAAACTGTTTTTT
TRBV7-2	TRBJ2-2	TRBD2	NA	CASSQGLAGSLGELFF	TGTGCCAGCAGCCAGGGACTAGCGGGGTCGTTGGGGGAGCTGTTTTTT
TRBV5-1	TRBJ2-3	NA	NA	CASSLGRDTNTDTQYF	TGCGCCAGCAGCTTGGGGCGGGACACAAACACAGATACGCAGTATTTT
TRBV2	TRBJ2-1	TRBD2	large	CASSSLGTTEINEQFF	TGTGCCAGCAGTTCCCTCGGGACTACAGAAATAAATGAGCAGTTCTTC
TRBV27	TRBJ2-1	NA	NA	CASRGRRQHNEQFF	TGTGCCAGCAGGGGGCGCCGACAACACAATGAGCAGTTCTTC
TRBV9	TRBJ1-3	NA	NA	CASSVGSSGNTIYF	TGTGCCAGCAGCGTAGGGTCCTCTGGAAACACCATATATTTT
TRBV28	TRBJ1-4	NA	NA	CASSSDLGNHNEKLFF	TGTGCCAGCAGCTCGGACCTAGGTAACCATAATGAAAAACTGTTTTTT
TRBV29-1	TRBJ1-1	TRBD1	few	CSVTRQGNTEAFF	TGCAGCGTGACCCGACAGGGGAACACTGAAGCTTTCTTT
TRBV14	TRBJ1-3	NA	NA	CASSRGHAGNTIYF	TGTGCCAGCAGCCGAGGACACGCTGGAAACACCATATATTTT
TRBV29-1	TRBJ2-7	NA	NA	CSVVGRGGDYEQYF	TGCAGCGTTGTGGGGCGGGGTGGGGACTACGAGCAGTACTTC
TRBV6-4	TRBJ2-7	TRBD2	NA	CASRGTSGSYEQYF	TGTGCCAGCAGAGGGACTAGCGGCTCCTACGAGCAGTACTTC
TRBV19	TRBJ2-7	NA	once	CASSFYGSNYEQYF	TGTGCCAGTTCGTTCTACGGATCAAACTACGAGCAGTACTTC
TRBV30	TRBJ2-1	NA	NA	CAWNRAFSYNEQFF	TGTGCCTGGAATCGGGCATTCTCCTACAATGAGCAGTTCTTC
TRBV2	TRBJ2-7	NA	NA	CASMRTYEQYF	TGTGCCAGCATGCGGACCTACGAGCAGTACTTC
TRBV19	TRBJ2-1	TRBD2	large	CASSAVPSGIYNEQFF	TGTGCCAGTAGTGCGGTACCCAGCGGGATCTACAATGAGCAGTTCTTC
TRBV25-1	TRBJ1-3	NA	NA	CATSTGFGGNTIYF	TGTGCCACCTCAACAGGGTTTGGTGGAAACACCATATATTTT
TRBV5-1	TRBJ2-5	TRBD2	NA	CASSPGLAGGPWETQYF	TGCGCCAGCAGCCCAGGACTAGCGGGAGGGCCGTGGGAGACCCAGTACTTC
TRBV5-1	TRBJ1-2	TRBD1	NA	CASSLAFQGDGYTF	TGCGCCAGCAGCTTGGCTTTTCAGGGGGATGGCTACACCTTC
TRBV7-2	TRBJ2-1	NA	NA	CASSLDVAGYNEQFF	TGTGCCAGCAGCTTAGATGTTGCGGGGTACAATGAGCAGTTCTTC
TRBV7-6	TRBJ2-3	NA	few	CASSYRSTSTDTQYF	TGTGCCAGCAGCTACAGAAGTACTAGCACAGATACGCAGTATTTT
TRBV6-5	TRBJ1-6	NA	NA	CASSFSPQGNSPLHF	TGTGCCAGCAGTTTTTCTCCACAGGGTAATTCACCCCTCCACTTT
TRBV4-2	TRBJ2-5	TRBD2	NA	CASSQGGDSGGQETQYF	TGTGCCAGCAGCCAAGGAGGAGATAGCGGGGGTCAAGAGACCCAGTACTTC
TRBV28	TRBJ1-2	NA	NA	CASSFLSDPQAAGYTF	TGTGCCAGCAGTTTTTTATCCGATCCACAGGCTGCGGGCTACACCTTC
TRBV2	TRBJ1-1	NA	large	CASSSQVLANTEAFF	TGTGCCAGCTCTAGCCAGGTCCTAGCGAACACTGAAGCTTTCTTT
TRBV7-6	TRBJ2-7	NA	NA	CASSQQLGDPMGTLYEQYF	TGTGCCTCGAGCCAGCAGCTTGGTGATCCTATGGGAACTCTCTACGAGCAGTACTTC
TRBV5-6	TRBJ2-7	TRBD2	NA	CASSLGTSGIYEQYF	TGTGCCAGCAGCTTAGGGACTAGCGGGATTTACGAGCAGTACTTC
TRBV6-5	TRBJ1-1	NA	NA	CASSQLQLWAEAFF	TGTGCCAGCAGTCAACTACAGCTTTGGGCTGAAGCTTTCTTT
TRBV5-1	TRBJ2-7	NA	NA	CASSLEQGYEQYF	TGCGCCAGCAGCTTGGAACAGGGTTACGAGCAGTACTTC